A selection of T cell receptor beta chains follows, all from one sample in a study of OX40 agonist ivuxolimab in advanced cancers. Clones were read by immunoSEQ multiplex PCR, and TCRdb kept only the in-frame ones, dropping some. The sample holds 90,000 to 100,000 clones, roughly four fifths seen once. The sequenced sample was CD4+ or CD8+ T cells sorted from blood, obtained in a trial of the OX40 agonist ivuxolimab. These receptors were taken from an adult with an advanced solid tumor such as melanoma, head and neck, liver or kidney cancer. Each CDR3 is given without its conserved first and last residue. The order of the fields is V gene, J gene, clone size, CDR3 protein. Rows give clone size only sometimes, using once, few, many, or a class for an expanded clone.

v_gene: TRBV5-1
j_gene: TRBJ1-3
abundance: NA
CDR3aa: ASSQGTAGNTIY

v_gene: TRBV28
j_gene: TRBJ1-3
abundance: NA
CDR3aa: ASINGDSSGNTIY

v_gene: TRBV15
j_gene: TRBJ2-2
abundance: NA
CDR3aa: ATSSRTGTGELF

v_gene: TRBV9
j_gene: TRBJ1-5
abundance: NA
CDR3aa: ASSVGGGNQPQH

v_gene: TRBV7-2
j_gene: TRBJ1-5
abundance: NA
CDR3aa: ASSSDRGLQPQH

v_gene: TRBV5-1
j_gene: TRBJ1-2
abundance: NA
CDR3aa: ASSYMEGYGYT

v_gene: TRBV14
j_gene: TRBJ2-7
abundance: NA
CDR3aa: ASSQDLGSYEQY

v_gene: TRBV18
j_gene: TRBJ2-4
abundance: NA
CDR3aa: ASSPQKGMHIQY

v_gene: TRBV27
j_gene: TRBJ2-3
abundance: few
CDR3aa: ASSFRVQFSAGDTQY

v_gene: TRBV4-2
j_gene: TRBJ1-1
abundance: NA
CDR3aa: ASSQDGESTEAF

v_gene: TRBV29-1
j_gene: TRBJ1-2
abundance: NA
CDR3aa: SVGRDYGYT

v_gene: TRBV28
j_gene: TRBJ1-1
abundance: NA
CDR3aa: ASRRQGGTEAF

v_gene: TRBV6-4
j_gene: TRBJ1-1
abundance: few
CDR3aa: ASSAVSNTEAF

v_gene: TRBV7-9
j_gene: TRBJ1-3
abundance: NA
CDR3aa: ASSPKIRVGNTIY

v_gene: TRBV5-1
j_gene: TRBJ2-2
abundance: once
CDR3aa: ASSTGPRSNTGELF

v_gene: TRBV5-1
j_gene: TRBJ2-5
abundance: NA
CDR3aa: ASSLEVGGRETQY

v_gene: TRBV6-5
j_gene: TRBJ2-7
abundance: NA
CDR3aa: AISERLSEQY

v_gene: TRBV5-1
j_gene: TRBJ2-7
abundance: NA
CDR3aa: ASRRGMVGAPADEQY

v_gene: TRBV28
j_gene: TRBJ2-5
abundance: NA
CDR3aa: ASSSGQGRQETQY

v_gene: TRBV4-1
j_gene: TRBJ2-3
abundance: NA
CDR3aa: ASSQGRGRGDTQY

v_gene: TRBV13
j_gene: TRBJ2-1
abundance: NA
CDR3aa: ASRLGLAGYNEQF